The 20 T cell receptor beta chains below all came from one sample that was sequenced in a study of T cell responses to AZD1222 COVID-19 vaccine. The repertoire was sequenced with immunoSEQ multiplex PCR; TCRdb's copy has only in-frame clones and lacks some. The sample has some 180,000 clones, around nine tenths seen once. Sequencing used peripheral blood, obtained 28 days after the second AZD1222 dose. Every receptor here comes from an adult who received the AZD1222 COVID-19 vaccine.

The table lists this clone with a few counts. The V and J genes are TRBV6-6 and TRBJ2-1; TRBD2 matches at 12 bases. The junction had 4 bases not matched to a gene; V was cut back by 5 bases and J by 2 bases. Germline V gene sequence: CDR1 MNHNY, CDR2 SVGAGI (reference sequence). The CDR3 consists of 16 residues. The CDR3 loop is CASSRLAGATYNEQFF. CDR3 DNA sequence: TGTGCCAGCAGTCGACTAGCGGGGGCTACCTACAATGAGCAGTTCTTC.

V usage is TRBV28 and J usage is TRBJ2-7; 9 bases fit TRBD1. CDR3 length: 15 residues. Looked up from germline, CDR1 is MDHEN and CDR2 is SYDVKM. V lost 4 bases to trimming and J lost 7 bases; unmatched junction nucleotides: 11. CDR3 nucleotides: TGTGCCAGCAGTTATGACGGGACAGGGAGTAGGGAGCAGTACTTC. Encoded protein: CASSYDGTGSREQYF.

The chain couples TRBV10-1 to TRBJ1-1; D is undetermined. Per the germline V gene, CDR1 is WNHNN and CDR2 is SYGVQD (reference sequence). Trimming removed 4 bases from V and 4 bases from J, with 7 bases in between. This CDR3 has 12 residues. CDR3 nucleotide sequence: TGCGCCAGCAGTGCTTCTGGCACTGAAGCTTTCTTT. Encoded protein: CASSASGTEAFF.

The chain is built from TRBV4-3 and TRBJ1-1, with 8 bases aligning to TRBD1. CDR3 size: 17 residues. CDR1 and CDR2 from the germline V gene are LGHNA and YSLEER. J was trimmed by 0 bases and V by 4 bases; bases with no gene match: 10. The CDR3 sequence: CASSPSGQGHMNTEAFF. The CDR3 nucleotides read TGCGCCAGCAGCCCGTCAGGACAGGGACATATGAACACTGAAGCTTTCTTT.

This chain links TRBV7-2 with TRBJ2-1; TRBD1 might be the D (6 bases). Trimming left V 3 bases short and J 7 bases short, with 13 bases between. CDR1 is SGHTA, CDR2 FQGNSA, per germline. The CDR3 spans 14 residues. CDR3 amino acids: CASSLEQGWNEQFF. The CDR3 DNA is TGTGCCAGCAGCTTGGAGCAGGGGTGGAATGAGCAGTTCTTC. Together with reference TRBV7-2 and TRBJ2-1, the CDR3 gives the full variable domain: GAGVSQSPSNKVTEKGKDVELRCDPISGHTALYWYRQSLGQGLEFLIYFQGNSAPDKSGLPSDRFSAERTGGSVSTLTIQRTQQEDSAVYLCASSLEQGWNEQFFGPGTRLTVL.

This rearrangement joins TRBV19 to TRBJ1-4; D remains unclear. The CDR3 loop spans 14 amino acids. Germline loops: CDR1 LNHDA, CDR2 SQIVND (reference sequence). With 7 bases removed from V and 8 bases from J, the gap between germline ends came to 17 bases. The CDR3 DNA sequence: TGTGCCAGTAACTCTCGACCTGGCCAGGAAAAACTGTTTTTT. Its translation: CASNSRPGQEKLFF.

The gene calls are TRBV27 and TRBJ1-3; 11 nucleotides agree with TRBD1. V lost 5 bases, J lost 3 bases, and 3 bases stayed unmatched. CDR1 is MNHEY, CDR2 SMNVEV, per germline (reference sequence). The CDR3 length is 15 residues. Here the CDR3 reads CASSRTGGSGNTIYF. The CDR3 coding sequence is TGTGCCAGCAGTAGGACAGGGGGCAGTGGAAACACCATATATTTT.

The J gene is TRBJ1-1, the V gene TRBV18; D gene uncertain. The CDR3 loop spans 14 amino acids. Per the germline V gene, CDR1 is KGHSH and CDR2 is LQKENI. Trimming pared 3 bases from V and 2 bases from J, leaving 10 bases between. The CDR3 region is CASSPSTGNTEAFF. CDR3 nucleotide sequence: TGTGCCAGCTCACCCTCTACGGGAAACACTGAAGCTTTCTTT. Supplemented by reference TRBV18 and TRBJ1-1, the full variable domain reads NAGVMQNPRHLVRRRGQEARLRCSPMKGHSHVYWYRQLPEEGLKFMVYLQKENIIDESGMPKERFSAEFPKEGPSILRIQQVVRGDSAAYFCASSPSTGNTEAFFGQGTRLTVV.

The rearrangement uses TRBV7-3 and TRBJ2-1, with 10 nucleotides matching TRBD2. CDR1 SGHTA and CDR2 FQGTGA come from the germline V gene. This CDR3 is built from 18 residues. The V segment lost 1 base and the J segment 3 bases; nucleotides outside the gene matches: 9. DNA of the CDR3: TGTGCCAGCAGCTTAATTTGGCTAGCGGGGGTTTTCTACAATGAGCAGTTCTTC. Residues: CASSLIWLAGVFYNEQFF.

This chain connects TRBV4-1 to TRBJ2-2, with D perhaps matching TRBD1 or TRBD2 (5 bases each). The CDR3 is 14 residues long. Germline assignment: CDR1 MGHRA and CDR2 YSYEKL. The ends were cut back, 3 bases at V and 7 bases at J, with 12 bases in the middle. The CDR3 DNA reads TGCGCCAGCAGCCAGGATACAGGAGGCGGGGAGCTGTTTTTT. Translating it yields CASSQDTGGGELFF.

In its sample, this clone was seen once. V usage is TRBV28 and J usage is TRBJ1-5, with TRBD1 as a possible D gene (6 bases). Germline values: CDR1 MDHEN, CDR2 SYDVKM. The V end was cut by 3 bases, the J end by 3 bases, with 12 bases between. The CDR3 is 15 amino acids. In DNA form, the CDR3 reads TGTGCCAGCAGTTTGCCCACAGGGTTCAATCAGCCCCAGCATTTT. This gives the protein CASSLPTGFNQPQHF.

The CDR3 coding sequence is TGTGCCAGCAGCTGGGCGGAGCGCTACACCTTC. Its translation: CASSWAERYTF. The rearrangement links TRBV5-6 to TRBJ1-2; D uncertain. The ends were cut back, 3 bases at V and 9 bases at J, with 9 bases in the middle. This CDR3 contains 11 residues. Germline loops: CDR1 SGHDT, CDR2 YYEEEE.

The rearrangement joins TRBV12-5 to TRBJ1-1, with 8 bases lining up with TRBD1. The CDR3 is 14 amino acids. The germline gives CDR1 LGHNT, CDR2 FRNRAP. Trimming cost V 5 bases and J 6 bases; bases outside gene matches: 8. The CDR3 here is CASGLTGAESEAFF. The CDR3 nucleotides read TGTGCTAGTGGTCTGACAGGGGCTGAGTCTGAAGCTTTCTTT.

The rearrangement links TRBV4-1 to TRBJ1-2; TRBD1 might be the D (6 bases). This CDR3 has 16 residues. Germline assignment: CDR1 MGHRA and CDR2 YSYEKL. V lost 1 base to trimming and J lost 5 bases, with 17 bases between them. CDR3: CASSQVGQGRNYGYTF. CDR3 coding DNA: TGCGCCAGCAGCCAAGTTGGGCAGGGGAGAAATTATGGCTACACCTTC.

The chain recombines TRBV5-1 with TRBJ1-5, with unresolved D. This CDR3 region has 16 residues. V shed 2 bases and J shed 2 bases, with 14 bases lying between them. CDR1 SGHRS and CDR2 YFSETQ come from the germline V gene. The CDR3: CASSLGLSDGNQPQHF. The CDR3 nucleotides are TGCGCCAGCAGCTTAGGGCTTTCGGACGGCAATCAGCCCCAGCATTTT.

The chain is built from TRBV6-2 or TRBV6-3 and TRBJ1-1; D is unresolved. Germline CDR1 MNHEY, CDR2 SVGEGT. This CDR3 comprises 13 residues. Trimming stripped 0 bases from V and 0 bases from J, with 2 bases between. For the CDR3, the DNA is TGTGCCAGCAGTTACTCTATGAACACTGAAGCTTTCTTT. Amino acid sequence: CASSYSMNTEAFF.

This sequence joins TRBV5-4 and TRBJ2-1; 9 bases line up with TRBD1. Germline V gene sequence: CDR1 SGHNT, CDR2 YYREEE (reference sequence). CDR3 length equals 12 residues. V trimming: 3 bases; J trimming: 10 bases; junction bases outside the gene matches: 2. CDR3 protein: CASSWGQGEQFF. CDR3 coding DNA: TGTGCCAGCAGCTGGGGACAGGGCGAGCAGTTCTTC.

The chain couples TRBV6-2 or TRBV6-3 to TRBJ2-2; D might be TRBD1 or TRBD2, each matching 5 bases. CDR1 and CDR2 (germline): MNHEY, SVGEGT. This CDR3 spans 14 amino acids. The germline V and J ends were trimmed by 5 bases and 2 bases, with 9 bases remaining between them. The CDR3 reads CASSPGANTGELFF. CDR3 in DNA: TGTGCCAGCAGTCCCGGGGCAAACACCGGGGAGCTGTTTTTT.

The chain combines TRBV5-1 with TRBJ2-3; D call uncertain. Germline V gives CDR1 SGHRS, CDR2 YFSETQ. The CDR3 extends over 11 amino acids. Trimming cost V 4 bases and J 8 bases, with 8 bases left between them. The CDR3, as DNA: TGCGCCAGCAGCACTGCTGGTACGCAGTATTTT. It encodes CASSTAGTQYF.

The V call is TRBV28, the J call TRBJ2-7; TRBD2 aligns across 9 bases. Germline-derived CDR1 and CDR2 are MDHEN and SYDVKM. This CDR3 has 17 residues. Trimming removed 1 base from V and 0 bases from J; junction bases left unmatched: 7. Here the CDR3 reads CASSLYGIAGDSYEQYF. The CDR3 DNA sequence: TGTGCCAGCAGTTTATATGGGATAGCGGGGGACTCCTACGAGCAGTACTTC.